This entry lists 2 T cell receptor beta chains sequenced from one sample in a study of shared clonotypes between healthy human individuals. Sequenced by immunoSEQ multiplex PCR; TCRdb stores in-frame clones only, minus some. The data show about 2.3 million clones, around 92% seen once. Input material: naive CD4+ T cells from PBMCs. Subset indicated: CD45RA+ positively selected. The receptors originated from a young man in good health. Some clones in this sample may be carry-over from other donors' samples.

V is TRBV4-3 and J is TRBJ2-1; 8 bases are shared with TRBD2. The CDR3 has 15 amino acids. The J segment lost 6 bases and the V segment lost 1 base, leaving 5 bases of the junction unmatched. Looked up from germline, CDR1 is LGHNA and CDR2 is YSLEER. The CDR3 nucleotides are TGCGCCAGCAGCCAAGTTGAGGCGGGAGGCAATGAGCAGTTCTTC. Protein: CASSQVEAGGNEQFF.

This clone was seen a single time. The CDR3 sequence: CASSAGTGNYYGYTF. CDR3 DNA sequence: TGTGCCAGCAGCGCCGGGACAGGGAATTACTATGGCTACACCTTC. V gene TRBV6-1 combines with J gene TRBJ1-2; 9 bases agree with TRBD1. Germline V gene sequence: CDR1 MNHNS, CDR2 SASEGT. The V gene end was trimmed by 6 bases and the J gene end by 3 bases; junction bases not matched to a gene: 8. This CDR3 region has 15 residues.